The T cell receptor beta chain described here comes from a study of T cell clonotyping in hematopoietic cell transplantation. Study-wide background: Cytoreduction preceded collection of pretransplant recipient samples.

Assay used: immunoSEQ multiplex PCR; TCRdb lists only in-frame clones, some missing. The sample carries 25,000 to 35,000 clones, 60% to 80% recorded once. The time point is: recipient sample about 28 days before transplant, after cytoreduction. This clone has only a few counts. V was pared by 9 bases and J by 4 bases, with 13 bases between. CDR1 and CDR2 from the germline V gene are SNHLY and FYNNEI. This CDR3 is built from 13 residues. Sequencing used peripheral blood mononuclear cells, obtained before stem cell transplant. The sequence derives from a man in his fifties or sixties with myelodysplastic syndrome. Some clones in this sample may be carry-over from other donors' samples. The chain carries TRBV2 and TRBJ2-1; a weak D match, TRBD2 (6 bases). Here the CDR3 reads CARGRDSYNEQFF. CDR3 nucleotide sequence: TGTGCCAGGGGCCGGGACTCTTACAATGAGCAGTTCTTC.